This T cell receptor beta chain stems from a study of shared clonotypes between healthy human individuals. Researchers ran the assay at a deep level. TCRdb keeps only in-frame clones here, not all; method: immunoSEQ multiplex PCR. There are about 470,000 clones in the sample; 79% occur only once, and around 13% lies in the top ten. This CDR3 spans 15 amino acids. V was cut by 0 bases and J by 7 bases, with 13 bases left in between. From germline, CDR1 is LGHNA and CDR2 YSLEER. Healthy HIV-negative adults without recent acute infections or vaccinations served as donors. Sequenced: PBMCs. This sequence was found in a woman between 40 and 50 years old in good health. Some clones in this sample may be carry-over from other donors' samples. The V and J genes are TRBV4-3 and TRBJ1-5; D might be TRBD1 (6 bases). The CDR3 DNA is TGCGCCAGCAGCCAAGATAATACAGGGTTCCAGCCCCAGCATTTT. Translated, it gives CASSQDNTGFQPQHF.